This TCR beta chain stems from a study of vaccination and CD4 T cells after COVID-19. Sample time point: late sampling 161 to 241 days after vaccination in a few convalescent patients. The treatment was: roughly 11-day PBMC culture with coronavirus spike peptide pools or control peptides (ViraFEST assay). About this clonotype: Antigen unknown.

Points from the study as a whole: Convalescent patients had a median approximately 86% of post-vaccine SARS-CoV-2-reactive clones that were detected only after vaccination, not before it.

V shed 6 bases, J shed 6 bases, and the junction held 8 bases outside the gene matches. The germline gives CDR1 LGHNA, CDR2 YNFKEQ. This CDR3 region has 14 residues. The study sequenced cultured CD4+ T cell DNA using the Oncomine TCR Beta short-read assay. TCRdb ran MiXCR on the PCR reads and lists one entry per CDR3 protein. There are approximately 22,000 distinct CDR3 sequences in the sample; 35% to 45% occur only once, and roughly a tenth lies in the top ten. V usage is TRBV4-2 and J usage is TRBJ2-7, with 10 bases fitting TRBD2. The sample consisted of CD4+ T cells from blood, cultured in vitro, taken about 7 months after SARS-CoV-2 vaccination. The sequence came from a human donor who had recovered from COVID-19. CDR3 nucleotide sequence: TGTGCCAGCAGACGGGCTAGCGGGAGCCTCGAGCAGTACTTC. Protein: CASRRASGSLEQYF.